Following are 32 T cell receptor beta chains from one sample sequenced in a study of glioma-infiltrating T cells. Using RNA template, CDR3s of TCR alpha and beta were amplified with iRepertoire arm-PCR. TCRdb re-derived calls from the multiplex PCR reads in MiXCR, one entry per CDR3 protein. This sample carries roughly 200,000 distinct CDR3 sequences, around 30% of them seen once, and the ten largest clones take roughly a fifth. Sequencing was carried out using glioma tissue, nonneoplastic brain tissue, or PBMCs (not recorded which). Every receptor here comes from a human donor with low-grade glioma or glioblastoma, undergoing nonglioma brain surgery, or in good health (not recorded which).

This chain uses TRBV27 with TRBJ2-7; 7 bases match TRBD2. This CDR3 region has 15 residues. Germline CDR1 is MNHEY and CDR2 is SMNVEV (reference sequence). The CDR3 coding sequence is TGTGTTAGCACTCCTAGCGGATCCTACTCCTACGAGCAGTACTTC. This codes for CVSTPSGSYSYEQYF.

The chain combines TRBV29-1 with TRBJ2-7; the match to TRBD1 covers 7 bases. J was trimmed by 6 bases and V by 6 bases; bases with no gene match: 14. Germline V gene lookup returns CDR1 SQVTM and CDR2 ANQGSEA. CDR3 size: 14 residues. CDR3 sequence (DNA): TGCAGCGTGAAGGACACAGGGGTCACCCGCGAGCAGTACTTC. Encoded protein: CSVKDTGVTREQYF.

This clonotype occurred many times. The chain uses TRBV14 and TRBJ2-1; TRBD1 matches 8 bases. The V gene end was trimmed by 0 bases and the J gene end by 9 bases; junction bases not matched to a gene: 10. The germline gives CDR1 SGHDN, CDR2 FVKESK. There are 16 residues in the CDR3. The CDR3 sequence is CASSQDWTGRRVEQFF. CDR3 DNA sequence: TGTGCCAGCAGCCAAGATTGGACAGGGCGAAGAGTTGAGCAGTTCTTC.

This clonotype was seen many times. The chain couples TRBV6-2 or TRBV6-3 to TRBJ2-3, with 11 bases that match TRBD2. V gave up 6 bases and J gave up 6 bases; unmatched junction bases: 8. From germline, CDR1 is MNHEY and CDR2 SVGEGT. The CDR3 spans 15 residues. Written as DNA, the CDR3 is TGTGCCAGCAGGGACACTAGCGGGAGTTGGGATACGCAGTATTTT. It translates to CASRDTSGSWDTQYF.

In the case of this clonotype: As the CDR3 is not closed by the conserved phenylalanine or tryptophan, this likely results from a read error. The rearrangement joins TRBV4-3 to TRBJ1-5; D is unresolved. V lost 0 bases, J lost 7 bases, and 10 bases lay in between. The germline CDR1 and CDR2 sequences are LGHNA and YSLEER. The CDR3 covers 14 residues. In DNA form, the CDR3 reads TGCGCCAGCAGCCAAGAAGGCCGAGGGCAGCCCCAGCATCTT. Translation gives CASSQEGRGQPQHL.

The chain combines TRBV12-3 or TRBV12-4 with TRBJ2-2, with TRBD2 matching 7 bases. The CDR3 length is 16 residues. Germline trimming cut 0 bases from V and 3 bases from J; bases unmatched to any gene: 4. CDR3 protein: CASSLAKGGDTGELFF. The DNA of the CDR3 is TGTGCCAGCAGTTTAGCGAAGGGAGGGGACACCGGGGAGCTGTTTTTT.

This clonotype was observed a handful of times. The chain joins TRBV19 to TRBJ2-1; a possible D gene is TRBD1 (7 bases). The V end lost 5 bases, the J end lost 7 bases, and 18 bases lay between the germline ends. This CDR3 is 15 amino acids long. Germline V gene data show CDR1 as LNHDA and CDR2 as SQIVND (reference sequence). CDR3: CASSGGTEQVNEQFF. In nucleotides, the CDR3 is TGTGCCAGTAGTGGGGGGACAGAGCAGGTGAATGAGCAGTTCTTC.

In its sample, this clonotype was seen a few times. One end of the junction does not line up with germline, which may come from a read error. V usage is TRBV7-7 and J usage is TRBJ2-1; D might be TRBD1 or TRBD2, each matching 5 bases. CDR1 SSHAT and CDR2 FNYEAQ come from the germline V gene (reference sequence). The CDR3 totals 20 residues. The CDR3 protein is CASSSLSWGNRYISYNEQFF. CDR3 coding DNA: TGTGCTAGCAGCTCATTATCGTGGGGGAATAGGTACATATCCTACAATGAGCAGTTCTTC.

By share, this clonotype counts as medium-sized. The rearrangement links TRBV27 to TRBJ1-1; the match to TRBD1 covers 7 bases. CDR3 length equals 13 residues. Germline lookup yields CDR1 MNHEY and CDR2 SMNVEV (reference sequence). The ends lost 3 bases at V and 4 bases at J; junction bases unmatched: 2. This CDR3 reads CASSFDRATEAFF. CDR3 nucleotide sequence: TGTGCCAGCAGTTTTGACAGGGCCACTGAAGCTTTCTTT.

This clonotype was seen a few times. The gene calls are TRBV12-3 or TRBV12-4 and TRBJ2-3; TRBD2 aligns across 9 bases. The ends lost 3 bases at V and 0 bases at J; junction bases unmatched: 7. There are 17 residues in the CDR3. The CDR3 DNA is TGTGCCAGCAGTTTCTCGCTAGCGGGACCTAGCACAGATACGCAGTATTTT. This codes for CASSFSLAGPSTDTQYF.

This clonotype appeared a single time. This clone may be a read error of a much larger clone one base away. The CDR3 does not end in the conserved phenylalanine or tryptophan, so this is likely a read error. The chain carries TRBV9 and TRBJ2-1, with D unclear. Per the germline V gene, CDR1 is SGDLS and CDR2 is YYNGEE. This CDR3 has 15 residues. V lost 0 bases to trimming and J lost 6 bases, with 13 bases between them. CDR3 sequence reads: CASSVDSGEGNEQFL. CDR3 in DNA: TGTGCCAGCAGCGTAGATTCCGGAGAAGGCAATGAGCAGTTCTTG.

V and J are TRBV27 and TRBJ2-5, with D tentatively TRBD1 (6 bases). Germline CDR1 MNHEY, CDR2 SMNVEV (reference sequence). The germline V and J ends were trimmed by 5 bases and 1 base, with 11 bases remaining between them. The CDR3 totals 14 residues. CDR3 coding DNA: TGTGCCAGCAGTATGGACAGCACCCAAGAGACCCAGTACTTC. Translation gives CASSMDSTQETQYF.

CDR3 residues: CASSLDPGLSYEQYF. The DNA of the CDR3 is TGTGCCAGCAGCTTAGACCCAGGGCTCAGCTACGAGCAGTACTTC. J is TRBJ2-7 and V is TRBV7-6; tentative D call: TRBD1 (5 bases). Trimming left V 1 base short and J 3 bases short, with 13 bases between. The CDR3 contains 15 residues. Germline loops: CDR1 SGHVS, CDR2 FNYEAQ.

Concerning this clonotype itself: The junction differs from germline at one of its ends, possibly a read error. The V call is TRBV27, the J call TRBJ2-7, with D perhaps matching TRBD1 (6 bases). This CDR3 contains 14 residues. CDR1 and CDR2 (germline): MNHEY, SMNVEV (reference sequence). The CDR3: CANSTGTPYNEQYF. The CDR3 DNA is TGTGCCAACAGTACCGGGACACCCTACAATGAGCAGTACTTC.

This clonotype came up many times. This chain links TRBV7-2 with TRBJ2-3, with TRBD2 matching 13 bases. Germline CDR1 and CDR2: SGHTA and FQGNSA. Losses at the gene ends were 1 base for V and 3 bases for J; bases not matched to a gene: 4. The CDR3 consists of 17 residues. CDR3 DNA sequence: TGTGCCAGCAGCTTAGGACTAGCGGGAGGCATAACAGATACGCAGTATTTT. Its protein product is CASSLGLAGGITDTQYF.

In this sample, this clonotype turned up a few times. V and J are TRBV12-3 or TRBV12-4 and TRBJ2-7; D is undetermined. This CDR3 is built from 11 residues. The V gene lost 2 bases and the J gene lost 6 bases, with 5 bases spanning the gap. CDR3 bases: TGTGCCAGCAGTTTAAACTCCGAGCAGTACTTC. Amino acid sequence: CASSLNSEQYF.

This clonotype was counted many times. The chain employs TRBV25-1 and TRBJ1-1; TRBD1 aligns across 8 bases. V lost 6 bases, J lost 5 bases, and 5 bases stayed unmatched. The CDR3 sequence is 13 residues long. Germline assignment: CDR1 MGHDK and CDR2 SYGVNS. CDR3 in amino acids: CASRDRGKTEAFF. The CDR3, as DNA: TGTGCCAGCAGAGACAGGGGAAAGACTGAAGCTTTCTTT.

Turning to this clonotype: This may be a read error, as it is one base from a much larger clone. The chain is built from TRBV28 and TRBJ2-4; 8 bases line up with TRBD2. CDR1 MDHEN and CDR2 SYDVKM come from the germline V gene. The CDR3 extends over 17 amino acids. V trimming: 5 bases; J trimming: 4 bases; junction bases outside the gene matches: 13. CDR3 nucleotide sequence: TGTGCCAGCAGTCCTCCGACTAGCGTGAGTTCTAAAAACATTCAGTACTTC. Translation gives CASSPPTSVSSKNIQYF.

This clonotype appeared many times. The CDR3 DNA reads as TGTGCCAGCAGCCTAAACATGAGGGGGCAAGGCTACACCTTC. This encodes CASSLNMRGQGYTF. The chain couples TRBV27 to TRBJ1-2; 7 bases match TRBD1. CDR3 length: 14 residues. Germline loops: CDR1 MNHEY, CDR2 SMNVEV (reference sequence). The V gene end was trimmed by 6 bases and the J gene end by 8 bases; junction bases not matched to a gene: 12.

This clonotype appeared many times. The CDR3 DNA sequence: TGTGCCAGCAGCGTAGTTAGTAGCGGGGGTTACAATGAGCAGTTCTTC. Residues: CASSVVSSGGYNEQFF. The chain recombines TRBV9 with TRBJ2-1, with 9 bases that match TRBD2. This CDR3 comprises 16 residues. Germline trimming cut 0 bases from V and 4 bases from J; bases unmatched to any gene: 5. The germline V gene has CDR1 SGDLS and CDR2 YYNGEE.

The chain is built from TRBV9 and TRBJ2-3; D remains unclear. The CDR3 contains 14 residues. V shed 0 bases and J shed 7 bases, with 12 bases lying between them. Germline CDR1 is SGDLS and CDR2 is YYNGEE. CDR3 coding DNA: TGTGCCAGCAGCGTAGAGTTGCTTTCTAATACGCAGTATTTT. Its protein product is CASSVELLSNTQYF.

On this clonotype itself: Given a much more abundant clone one base away, this may be a read error. The V and J genes are TRBV7-2 and TRBJ2-7, with 10 bases aligning to TRBD2. The CDR3 has 17 amino acids. CDR1 and CDR2 (germline): SGHTA, FQGNSA. In DNA, the CDR3 is TGTGCCAGCAGCTCCGTACCAGCGGGAGGGACCACCTACCAGCAGTACTTC. As protein: CASSSVPAGGTTYQQYF.

This clonotype was picked up many times. The chain is built from TRBV7-9 and TRBJ2-3, with D possibly TRBD2 on 6 matching bases. This CDR3 is 14 amino acids long. The V gene lost 5 bases and the J gene lost 4 bases, with 13 bases spanning the gap. CDR1 and CDR2 (germline): SEHNR, FQNEAQ (reference sequence). The CDR3 loop reads CASSPGLSADTQYF. CDR3 sequence (DNA): TGTGCCAGCAGCCCGGGACTCTCCGCAGATACGCAGTATTTT.

The V and J genes are TRBV7-9 and TRBJ1-2; 8 bases are shared with TRBD1. Trimming at V came to 4 bases and at J to 4 bases, leaving 5 bases not matched to a gene. The germline V gene encodes CDR1 SEHNR and CDR2 FQNEAQ (reference sequence). The CDR3 loop spans 14 amino acids. This chain's CDR3 is CASSWTGMSYGYTF. CDR3 coding DNA: TGTGCCAGCAGCTGGACAGGGATGAGCTATGGCTACACCTTC. Drawing the rest from reference TRBV7-9 and TRBJ1-2, the complete variable domain is DTGVSQNPRHKITKRGQNVTFRCDPISEHNRLYWYRQTLGQGPEFLTYFQNEAQLEKSRLLSDRFSAERPKGSFSTLEIQRTEQGDSAMYLCASSWTGMSYGYTFGSGTRLTVV.

Concerning this clonotype itself: A read error is possible here, since a much larger clone lies one base away. The chain joins TRBV29-1 to TRBJ1-2; TRBD1 is a possible D gene (5 bases). The germline V and J ends were trimmed by 1 base and 3 bases, with 12 bases remaining between them. The CDR3 loop spans 14 amino acids. Germline V gene data show CDR1 as SQVTM and CDR2 as ANQGSEA. CDR3 protein: CSVEAGIGDYGYTF. The DNA of the CDR3 is TGCAGCGTTGAAGCTGGGATAGGGGACTATGGCTACACCTTC.

This chain links TRBV12-3 or TRBV12-4 with TRBJ2-7; D gene unclear. The CDR3 has 13 amino acids. V was pared by 3 bases and J by 2 bases, with 8 bases between. This CDR3 reads CASSFAATYEQYF. The CDR3 DNA follows: TGTGCCAGCAGTTTCGCTGCGACCTACGAGCAGTACTTC.

The J gene is TRBJ2-1, the V gene TRBV19; 7 nucleotides align to TRBD2. Germline assignment: CDR1 LNHDA and CDR2 SQIVND (reference sequence). The CDR3 is made up of 17 amino acids. V shed 3 bases and J 0 bases; nucleotides not matched to a gene: 8. CDR3 sequence (DNA): TGTGCCAGTAGTATGGGGGAGGGCCTGAGCTCCTACAATGAGCAGTTCTTC. As protein: CASSMGEGLSSYNEQFF. The variable domain in full, completed from reference TRBV19 and TRBJ2-1, reads DGGITQSPKYLFRKEGQNVTLSCEQNLNHDAMYWYRQDPGQGLRLIYYSQIVNDFQKGDIAEGYSVSREKKESFPLTVTSAQKNPTAFYLCASSMGEGLSSYNEQFFGPGTRLTVL.

This clonotype was counted between two and nine times. V is TRBV12-3 or TRBV12-4 and J is TRBJ2-1; 7 nucleotides match TRBD2. The CDR3 extends over 11 amino acids. V trimming: 4 bases; J trimming: 9 bases; junction bases outside the gene matches: 0. CDR3 sequence reads: CASSSSGEQFF. As DNA, the CDR3 is TGTGCCAGCAGTTCTAGCGGTGAGCAGTTCTTC.

This clonotype showed up just a few times. The chain links TRBV12-3 or TRBV12-4 to TRBJ1-5; no clear D. Trimming took off 0 bases at V and 5 bases at J, with 8 bases between the two ends. CDR3 size: 14 residues. The CDR3 reads CASSLADMYQPQHF. CDR3 nucleotide sequence: TGTGCCAGCAGTTTAGCCGACATGTATCAGCCCCAGCATTTT.

The chain uses TRBV29-1 and TRBJ2-5; 12 bases fit TRBD1. V lost 6 bases, J lost 4 bases, and 6 bases stayed unmatched. Germline V gives CDR1 SQVTM, CDR2 ANQGSEA. The CDR3 extends over 14 amino acids. The CDR3 region has the DNA TGCAGCGTCGCCGGGACAGGGGGCTTAGAGACCCAGTACTTC. Its translation: CSVAGTGGLETQYF. The full variable domain, with the rest looked up from reference TRBV29-1 and TRBJ2-5, is SAVISQKPSRDICQRGTSLTIQCQVDSQVTMMFWYRQQPGQSLTLIATANQGSEATYESGFVIDKFPISRPNLTFSTLTVSNMSPEDSSIYLCSVAGTGGLETQYFGPGTRLLVL.

The chain is built from TRBV29-1 and TRBJ2-4; TRBD2 agrees at 8 bases. V lost 6 bases to trimming and J lost 8 bases; unmatched junction nucleotides: 12. The CDR3 contains 14 residues. Germline V gene lookup returns CDR1 SQVTM and CDR2 ANQGSEA. The CDR3 DNA follows: TGCAGCGTGGGGGTGAGCGGGAGAGGCGACATTCAGTACTTC. Protein product: CSVGVSGRGDIQYF. Supplemented by reference TRBV29-1 and TRBJ2-4, the full variable domain reads SAVISQKPSRDICQRGTSLTIQCQVDSQVTMMFWYRQQPGQSLTLIATANQGSEATYESGFVIDKFPISRPNLTFSTLTVSNMSPEDSSIYLCSVGVSGRGDIQYFGAGTRLSVL.

About this clonotype itself: A much bigger clone sits one base away, suggesting this may be a read error. The V call is TRBV29-1, the J call TRBJ1-1; D perhaps matches TRBD1 (5 bases). Germline CDR1 reads SQVTM; CDR2 reads ANQGSEA. The CDR3 totals 13 residues. Trimming pared 7 bases from V and 0 bases from J, leaving 12 bases between. The CDR3 here is CSAARTLNTEAFF. The CDR3 DNA follows: TGCAGCGCAGCCCGGACATTGAACACTGAAGCTTTCTTT.